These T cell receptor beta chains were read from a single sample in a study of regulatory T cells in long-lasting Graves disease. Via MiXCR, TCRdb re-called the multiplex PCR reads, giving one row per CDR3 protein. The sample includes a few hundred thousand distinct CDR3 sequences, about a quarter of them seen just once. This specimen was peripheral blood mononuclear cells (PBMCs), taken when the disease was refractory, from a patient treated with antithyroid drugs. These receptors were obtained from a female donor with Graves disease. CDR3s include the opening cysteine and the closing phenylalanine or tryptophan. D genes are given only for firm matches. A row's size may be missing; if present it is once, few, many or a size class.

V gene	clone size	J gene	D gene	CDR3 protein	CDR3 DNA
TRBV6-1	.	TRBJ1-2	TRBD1	CASTPGGQGIGYTF	TGTGCCAGCACCCCCGGGGGACAGGGTATAGGCTACACCTTC
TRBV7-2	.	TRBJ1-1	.	CASSWGGGGRSTEAFF	TGTGCCAGCAGCTGGGGGGGGGGGGGCAGGAGCACTGAAGCTTTCTTT
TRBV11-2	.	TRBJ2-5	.	CASSQEALGPEETQYF	TGTGCCAGCAGCCAAGAAGCTCTCGGACCGGAAGAGACCCAGTACTTC
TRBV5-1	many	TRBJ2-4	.	CASSLAGSEAKNIQYF	TGCGCCAGCAGCTTGGCAGGGAGTGAGGCCAAAAACATTCAGTACTTC
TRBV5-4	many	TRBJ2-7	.	CASSLIGRAYEQYF	TGTGCCAGCAGCTTGATCGGCAGGGCCTACGAGCAGTACTTC
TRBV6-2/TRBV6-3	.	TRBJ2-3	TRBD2	CASSYLAGGLLYTDTQYF	TGTGCCAGCAGTTACTTGGCGGGAGGCCTCCTCTACACAGATACGCAGTATTTT
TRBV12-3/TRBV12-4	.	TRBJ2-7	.	CASGPPGGPMGYEQYF	TGTGCCAGCGGTCCCCCCGGAGGGCCCATGGGTTACGAGCAGTACTTC
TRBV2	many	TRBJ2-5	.	CASKTNPAGETQYF	TGTGCCAGCAAGACGAATCCGGCCGGGGAGACCCAGTACTTC
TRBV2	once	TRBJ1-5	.	CASGPSGGRGQPQHF	TGTGCCAGCGGTCCCTCGGGGGGGAGAGGCCAGCCCCAGCATTTT
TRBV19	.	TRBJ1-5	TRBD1	CASSIRQGHNNQPQHF	TGTGCCAGTAGTATAAGACAGGGGCATAACAATCAGCCCCAGCATTTT
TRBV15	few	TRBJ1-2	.	CATSRGGEDGYTF	TGTGCCACCAGCAGAGGGGGCGAGGATGGCTACACCTTC
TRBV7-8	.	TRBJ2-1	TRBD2	CASSLGVAGVNNEQFF	TGTGCCAGCAGCTTAGGGGTAGCGGGAGTAAACAATGAGCAGTTCTTC
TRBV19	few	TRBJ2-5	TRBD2	CASSIASGRGETQYF	TGTGCCAGTAGTATAGCTAGCGGGAGAGGTGAGACCCAGTACTTC
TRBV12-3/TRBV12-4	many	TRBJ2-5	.	CASGGGADRKETQYF	TGTGCCAGCGGAGGAGGGGCGGACAGAAAAGAGACCCAGTACTTC
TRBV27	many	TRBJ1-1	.	CASRRPNTEAFF	TGTGCCAGTCGGAGACCGAACACTGAAGCTTTCTTT
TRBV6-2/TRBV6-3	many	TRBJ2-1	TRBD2	CASRAGGSYGEQFF	TGTGCCAGCCGGGCCGGCGGGAGCTATGGTGAGCAGTTCTTC
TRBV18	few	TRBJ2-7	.	CASSPLVGDRSYEQYF	TGTGCCAGCTCACCACTGGTGGGGGACCGCTCCTACGAGCAGTACTTC
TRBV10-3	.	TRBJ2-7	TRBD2	CAISETAGEQHF	TGTGCCATCAGTGAGACGGCGGGGGAGCAGCACTTC
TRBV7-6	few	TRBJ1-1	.	CASSGPSFGGRNTEAFF	TGTGCCAGCAGCGGACCTTCTTTCGGGGGGCGGAACACTGAAGCTTTCTTT
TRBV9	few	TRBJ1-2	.	CASSVDSNSYGYTF	TGTGCCAGCAGCGTAGACAGCAACTCCTATGGCTACACCTTC
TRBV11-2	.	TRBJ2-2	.	CASSLLTGNTGELFF	TGTGCCAGCAGCTTATTGACAGGAAACACCGGGGAGCTGTTTTTT
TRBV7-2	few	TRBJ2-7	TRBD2	CASSISLAGGEQYF	TGTGCCAGTAGTATATCACTAGCGGGAGGCGAGCAGTACTTC
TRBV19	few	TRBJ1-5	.	CASSFLEGVNQPQHF	TGTGCCAGTAGTTTTTTAGAGGGCGTCAATCAGCCCCAGCATTTT
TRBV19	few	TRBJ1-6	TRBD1	CASSFSRDRGRYNSPLHF	TGTGCCAGTAGTTTTTCGCGCGACAGGGGGAGGTACAATTCACCCCTCCACTTT
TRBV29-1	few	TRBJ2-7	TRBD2	CSVQKLAGGPEQYF	TGCAGCGTTCAGAAGCTAGCGGGAGGTCCCGAGCAGTACTTC
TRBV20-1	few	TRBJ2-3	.	CSARQGTDTQYF	TGCAGTGCTCGTCAGGGCACAGATACGCAGTATTTT
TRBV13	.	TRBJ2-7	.	CASSLGRRSLYEQYF	TGTGCCAGCAGCTTAGGTCGGAGGTCCCTCTACGAGCAGTACTTC
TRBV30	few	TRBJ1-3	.	CAWSLRDTIYF	TGTGCCTGGAGCCTTAGAGACACCATATATTTT